The clone carrying this TCR beta chain is classed as medium-sized. The sample belongs to a study of tumor-infiltrating lymphocytes in primary liver carcinoma. The wider study: There were tumors of stage T1-T3 N0M0, each 4.2 to 10 cm across.

TCR beta cDNA came from 400 to 500 ng total RNA, primed with a constant-region primer. It was through three nested multiplex PCR rounds of slightly modified ARM-PCR that TCR beta libraries arose. Investigators reported that the first two PCR rounds, at around 9 cycles each, used TRBV1-TRBV30 forward primers with a C-beta reverse primer. Via MiXCR, TCRdb re-called the multiplex PCR reads, giving one row per CDR3 protein. Altogether approximately 110,000 distinct CDR3 sequences are present, around 62% being singletons, with the ten largest covering approximately 9.7%. V gave up 6 bases and J gave up 1 base, with 9 bases separating them. CDR3 length equals 13 residues. Germline V gene lookup returns CDR1 ENHRY and CDR2 SYGVKD. From unsorted bulk tissue weighing about 18-30 mg, DNA and RNA were co-extracted. With chronic HBV infection, the patients were also treatment-naive.

This sequence joins TRBV10-3 and TRBJ2-5; no reliable D call. This TCR was sampled from a woman aged 55-75 years with primary liver carcinoma and hepatitis B virus infection. Input material: liver tumor tissue from sampling region 1. The subset: tumor region T1, superior pole. The CDR3 is CAIRQDGQETQYF. CDR3 DNA sequence: TGTGCCATCAGGCAGGATGGCCAAGAGACCCAGTACTTC.